This T cell receptor beta chain stems from a study of cytomegalovirus exposure and HLA in healthy donors. Study-wide results and caveats: Later analysis revealed greater clonal expansion in HLA-associated TCR beta chains than in equally common others. TCR beta chain V- and J-gene trimming was linked, in a later analysis, to a missense variant in DCLRE1C. The classifier reportedly diagnosed cytomegalovirus status with high sensitivity and specificity. Cytomegalovirus-associated status was assigned to approximately 160 TCR beta chains.

A note on this clone: What it recognizes is unknown.

This PCR relied on a set of 60 Vbeta primers and 13 Jbeta primers. The table came from immunoSEQ multiplex PCR; TCRdb's copy has only in-frame clones and leaves some out. Of roughly 100,000 clones in the sample, roughly 74% were seen once. Germline values: CDR1 SGHNT, CDR2 YYREEE (reference sequence). CDR3 length: 15 amino acids. The V end was cut by 3 bases, the J end by 5 bases, with 17 bases between. The source of this sequence is a woman aged 40 to 50 in good health and CMV-seronegative. V usage is TRBV5-4 and J usage is TRBJ2-5; weak D call: TRBD1 (6 bases). The sample consisted of PBMCs. CDR3 loop: CASSSIQGLGETQYF. In DNA, the CDR3 is TGTGCCAGCAGCTCCATACAGGGCTTGGGGGAGACCCAGTACTTC.